These 20 T cell receptor beta chains originate from one sample sequenced in a study of identical twins. TCRdb re-derived calls from the 5' RACE reads in MiXCR, one entry per CDR3 protein. Here the sample spans 1.5 million to 2 million distinct CDR3 sequences, 32% being singletons. Sequenced sample: cord blood. Every receptor here comes from a newborn girl in good health.

The table lists this clonotype with a few counts. V is TRBV25-1 and J is TRBJ2-7; 8 bases are a match to TRBD1. Looked up from germline, CDR1 is MGHDK and CDR2 is SYGVNS. With V trimmed by 5 bases and J by 5 bases, 5 bases remained unmatched. The CDR3 extends over 13 amino acids. CDR3 sequence: CASSPGGVHEQYF. As DNA, the CDR3 is TGTGCCAGCAGTCCAGGGGGCGTGCACGAGCAGTACTTC.

This clonotype was counted between two and nine times. As DNA, the CDR3 is TGCGCCAGCAGCCAAGAGTCTAGCGGGAGGGCCACAGATACGCAGTATTTT. Translation: CASSQESSGRATDTQYF. This chain links TRBV4-1 with TRBJ2-3; TRBD2 agrees at 12 bases. The CDR3 is 17 amino acids. Germline V gene data show CDR1 as MGHRA and CDR2 as YSYEKL. V was pared by 0 bases and J by 2 bases, with 3 bases of the junction left unmatched.

V usage is TRBV29-1 and J usage is TRBJ2-1, with 8 bases identical to TRBD2. The J call may be wrong; the DNA end is better matched by TRBJ2-7. The CDR3 is made up of 14 amino acids. Germline loops: CDR1 SQVTM, CDR2 ANQGSEA. CDR3 nucleotide sequence: TGCAGCGTTGGGCGGGGGGCGGCCTACAATGAGCAGTACTTC. Amino acids: CSVGRGAAYNEQYF.

This clonotype was seen a single time. A much bigger clone sits one base away, suggesting this may be a read error. The rearrangement links TRBV7-9 to TRBJ2-1; D gene unclear. The CDR3 runs to 14 residues. CDR1 is SEHNR, CDR2 FQNEAQ, per germline (reference sequence). The V end was cut by 2 bases, the J end by 2 bases, with 7 bases between. The CDR3 DNA reads as TGTGCCAGCAGCTTACCAGAGCCCTACAATGAGCAGTTCTTC. This translates into CASSLPEPYNEQFF.

This clonotype came up a few times. The chain is built from TRBV5-1 and TRBJ2-1, with 7 bases identical to TRBD2. The CDR3 is 16 amino acids. V trimming: 1 base; J trimming: 4 bases; junction bases outside the gene matches: 8. Germline lookup yields CDR1 SGHRS and CDR2 YFSETQ. CDR3 amino acids: CASSLLAEGKYNEQFF. CDR3 nucleotides: TGCGCCAGCAGCTTGCTAGCGGAAGGCAAGTACAATGAGCAGTTCTTC. Based on the CDR3 plus reference TRBV5-1 and TRBJ2-1, the full variable domain is KAGVTQTPRYLIKTRGQQVTLSCSPISGHRSVSWYQQTPGQGLQFLFEYFSETQRNKGNFPGRFSGRQFSNSRSEMNVSTLELGDSALYLCASSLLAEGKYNEQFFGPGTRLTVL.

The chain uses TRBV5-1 and TRBJ2-7, with unresolved D. CDR1 is SGHRS and CDR2 is YFSETQ in the germline V gene. V was trimmed by 5 bases and J by 2 bases, leaving 17 bases between them. The CDR3 contains 15 residues. CDR3 in DNA: TGCGCCAGCAGGTTAGGTTGGCGTGGGACCTACGAGCAGTACTTC. Its protein product is CASRLGWRGTYEQYF.

The rearrangement links TRBV20-1 to TRBJ1-2; TRBD1 matches at 7 bases. The V gene's germline CDR1 is DFQATT and CDR2 SNEGSKA (reference sequence). The CDR3 contains 12 residues. Germline trimming cut 7 bases from V and 8 bases from J; bases unmatched to any gene: 10. Here the CDR3 reads CSDIQGGNGYTF. CDR3 bases: TGCAGTGACATCCAGGGGGGCAACGGCTACACCTTC.

The chain recombines TRBV4-2 with TRBJ2-7, with 7 bases lining up with TRBD2. Trimming at V came to 3 bases and at J to 0 bases, leaving 5 bases not matched to a gene. The CDR3 runs to 15 residues. Germline CDR1 LGHNA, CDR2 YNFKEQ. The CDR3 here is CASSHQLAPSYEQYF. CDR3 nucleotides: TGTGCCAGCAGCCACCAACTAGCGCCCTCCTACGAGCAGTACTTC.

This clonotype appeared a few times. The J gene is TRBJ2-1, the V gene TRBV2; D unresolved. V dropped 1 base and J dropped 6 bases, with 10 bases sitting between them. The CDR3 contains 14 residues. Germline CDR1 is SNHLY and CDR2 is FYNNEI. The CDR3 nucleotides are TGTGCCAGCAGTGAAGGGCCGGTCGGCAATGAGCAGTTCTTC. This codes for CASSEGPVGNEQFF.

This clonotype was seen a few times. The J gene is TRBJ1-5, the V gene TRBV7-9; the D gene is possibly TRBD1 (6 bases). From germline, CDR1 is SEHNR and CDR2 FQNEAQ (reference sequence). This CDR3 has 18 amino acids. The V gene lost 4 bases and the J gene lost 0 bases, with 19 bases spanning the gap. DNA for the CDR3: TGTGCCAGCAGCTCCGTCAGGGGACAACACTATAGCAATCAGCCCCAGCATTTT. Its translation is CASSSVRGQHYSNQPQHF. The full variable domain, with the rest looked up from reference TRBV7-9 and TRBJ1-5, is DTGVSQNPRHKITKRGQNVTFRCDPISEHNRLYWYRQTLGQGPEFLTYFQNEAQLEKSRLLSDRFSAERPKGSFSTLEIQRTEQGDSAMYLCASSSVRGQHYSNQPQHFGDGTRLSIL.

This clonotype showed up just a few times. The chain joins TRBV20-1 to TRBJ2-1, with 11 bases lining up with TRBD2. The CDR3 sequence is 15 residues long. J was trimmed by 6 bases and V by 3 bases; bases with no gene match: 7. Germline V gene data show CDR1 as DFQATT and CDR2 as SNEGSKA (reference sequence). In DNA form, the CDR3 reads TGCAGTGCTAGTGTACTAGCGGGGGTGCGCAATGAGCAGTTCTTC. Translated: CSASVLAGVRNEQFF.

This clonotype was detected only a few times. The chain recombines TRBV4-2 with TRBJ2-3, with 7 bases fitting TRBD2. The CDR3 totals 17 residues. The V segment lost 0 bases and the J segment 0 bases; nucleotides outside the gene matches: 6. The germline CDR1 and CDR2 sequences are LGHNA and YNFKEQ. The CDR3 region is CASSQDWGSGSTDTQYF. CDR3 DNA sequence: TGTGCCAGCAGCCAAGATTGGGGTAGCGGGAGCACAGATACGCAGTATTTT.

A few counts support this clonotype. CDR3 region: CASSSHRVNEKLFF. The CDR3 DNA reads as TGTGCCAGCAGTTCCCACCGGGTTAATGAAAAACTGTTTTTT. The V gene is TRBV27, the J gene TRBJ1-4; D unclear. The CDR3 runs 14 residues. V was pared by 4 bases and J by 4 bases, with 10 bases between. CDR1 is MNHEY, CDR2 SMNVEV, per germline (reference sequence).

This sequence joins TRBV29-1 and TRBJ2-3; D might be TRBD2 (6 bases). V gave up 6 bases and J gave up 4 bases, with 11 bases separating them. Looked up from germline, CDR1 is SQVTM and CDR2 is ANQGSEA. CDR3 size: 12 residues. CDR3 bases: TGCAGCGTGGGACTGGGCCCAGATACGCAGTATTTT. Its protein product is CSVGLGPDTQYF.

CDR3 sequence: CASGLVSPSGYNEQYF. The CDR3 coding sequence is TGTGCTAGTGGTTTGGTATCCCCTAGCGGGTACAATGAGCAGTACTTC. The genes are TRBV12-5 and TRBJ2-7; 8 nucleotides agree with TRBD2. Germline-derived CDR1 and CDR2 are LGHNT and FRNRAP. After removal of 0 bases from V and 7 bases from J, the junction contained 11 bases not matched to a gene. The CDR3 has 16 amino acids. The whole variable domain, remainder taken from reference TRBV12-5 and TRBJ2-7, is DARVTQTPRHKVTEMGQEVTMRCQPILGHNTVFWYRQTMMQGLELLAYFRNRAPLDDSGMPKDRFSAEMPDATLATLKIQPSEPRDSAVYFCASGLVSPSGYNEQYFGPGTRLTVT.

This clonotype has more than one count but fewer than ten. This chain connects TRBV20-1 to TRBJ1-5; unclear D gene. Germline assignment: CDR1 DFQATT and CDR2 SNEGSKA (reference sequence). The V end lost 3 bases, the J end lost 0 bases, and 9 bases lay between the germline ends. CDR3 length: 14 amino acids. The CDR3 nucleotides are TGCAGTGCTAGCCCCGACACTAGCAATCAGCCCCAGCATTTT. This translates into CSASPDTSNQPQHF.

This clonotype was observed a few times. The chain has TRBV7-2 and TRBJ2-1; weak D call: TRBD1 (6 bases). Germline V lookup: CDR1 SGHTA, CDR2 FQGNSA. The CDR3 contains 15 residues. V gave up 0 bases and J gave up 9 bases, with 15 bases separating them. The CDR3 nucleotides are TGTGCCAGCAGCTTAGCAGATTCGCAGGGGACTGAGCAGTTCTTC. Its protein product is CASSLADSQGTEQFF.

The chain is built from TRBV10-3 and TRBJ2-7; TRBD1 aligns across 7 bases. There are 13 residues in the CDR3. Per germline, CDR1 ENHRY and CDR2 SYGVKD. V was clipped by 3 bases and J by 7 bases; unmatched bases: 6. The CDR3 coding sequence is TGTGCCATCAGTGAAGGGGGCCCAGAGGAGCAGTACTTC. Residues: CAISEGGPEEQYF.

The chain couples TRBV9 to TRBJ2-1; 10 bases agree with TRBD2. The V and J ends lost 0 bases and 6 bases, in that order; junction bases with no gene match: 3. The CDR3 is 15 amino acids. The germline gives CDR1 SGDLS, CDR2 YYNGEE. The CDR3 DNA sequence: TGTGCCAGCAGCGTAGTAAGCGGGGGGGCCAATGAGCAGTTCTTC. Translation gives CASSVVSGGANEQFF.

The V call is TRBV7-2, the J call TRBJ2-7; possibly TRBD2 for D (5 bases). This CDR3 region has 14 residues. CDR1 SGHTA and CDR2 FQGNSA come from the germline V gene. V lost 2 bases and J lost 7, with 15 bases in between. The DNA for the CDR3 is TGTGCCAGCAGCTTAAGAGCGGAGCCCCATGAGCAGTACTTC. It yields the protein CASSLRAEPHEQYF.